This T cell receptor (beta chain) is from a study of T cell changes during pregnancy in multiple sclerosis (dated by TCRdb to about 2019). Some background on the complete study: In women with multiple sclerosis, the researchers looked at how the T cell repertoire shifted as pregnancy progressed.

Clipping removes 7 bases from V and 0 bases from J, with 4 as the unmatched junction base count. The CDR3 contains 15 residues, cysteine and phenylalanine counted. This entry keeps only the CDR3 DNA: 45 bases, framed from base 1. CDR1 and CDR2, per the germline V gene (reference sequence), are SEHNR and FQNEAQ. The method behind the library was the immunoSEQ multiplex PCR assay. The table was pulled from immuneACCESS by TCRdb, which kept in-frame rearrangements only. Such tables lose some clones; where checked, under half of the loss comes from unresolved V genes, and the rest has no known cause. This sample lists tens of thousands of clones; roughly nine tenths were detected once. Approximately 1.6% of the sample is in the top ten clones. On this clone itself: Its antigen specificity is not known. No base quality information exists; no much larger clone differs at one position.

This receptor was taken from a female donor in good health, enrolled as a control in a pregnancy study. Source: peripheral blood, taken in the first trimester of pregnancy. The V and J genes are TRBV7-9 and TRBJ2-2, with 8 bases in between that match TRBD2. This receptor has the CDR3 CASTMGLANTGELFF. The DNA reads TGTGCCAGCACCATGGGACTAGCGAACACCGGGGAGCTGTTTTTT.